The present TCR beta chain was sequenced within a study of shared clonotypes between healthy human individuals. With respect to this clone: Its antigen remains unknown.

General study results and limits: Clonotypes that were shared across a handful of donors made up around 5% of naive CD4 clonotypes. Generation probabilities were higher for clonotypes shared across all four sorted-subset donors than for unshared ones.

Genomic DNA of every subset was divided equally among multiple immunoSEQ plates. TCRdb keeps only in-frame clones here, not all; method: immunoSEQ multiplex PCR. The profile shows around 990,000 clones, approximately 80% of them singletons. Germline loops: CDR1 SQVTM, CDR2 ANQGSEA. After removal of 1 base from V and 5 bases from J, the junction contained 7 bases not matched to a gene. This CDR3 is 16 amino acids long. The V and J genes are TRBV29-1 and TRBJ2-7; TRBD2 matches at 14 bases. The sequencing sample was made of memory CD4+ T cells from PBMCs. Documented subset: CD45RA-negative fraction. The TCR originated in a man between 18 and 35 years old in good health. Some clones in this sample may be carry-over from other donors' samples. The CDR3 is CSVEASGLAGVDEQYF. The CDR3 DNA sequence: TGCAGCGTTGAAGCTTCGGGACTAGCGGGAGTCGACGAGCAGTACTTC.